This is a list of T cell receptor beta chains from one sample in a study of cytomegalovirus exposure and HLA in healthy donors. Some clones are missing from TCRdb's copy, which holds only in-frame ones; the method was immunoSEQ multiplex PCR. The repertoire holds roughly 150,000 clones, with over 80% as singletons. The source material was PBMCs. The receptors originated from a male donor in good health and CMV-seronegative. The CDR3 runs from the conserved cysteine through the conserved F or W. Fields, in order: CDR3 length, V gene, D gene, J gene, CDR3 protein, CDR3 DNA. A D gene is named only where the DNA matches it firmly.

length: 16
V: TRBV7-2
D: TRBD1
J: TRBJ1-2
CDR3: CASSLATGAANYGYTF
DNA: TGTGCCAGCAGCTTAGCGACAGGGGCCGCTAACTATGGCTACACCTTC

length: 14
V: TRBV6-5
D: .
J: TRBJ1-4
CDR3: CASSGQSANEKLFF
DNA: TGTGCCAGCAGTGGACAATCGGCTAATGAAAAACTGTTTTTT

length: 16
V: TRBV29-1
D: .
J: TRBJ1-2
CDR3: CSVETLTSDANYGYTF
DNA: TGCAGCGTTGAAACCCTGACATCCGATGCTAACTATGGCTACACCTTC

length: 18
V: TRBV7-2
D: TRBD2
J: TRBJ2-2
CDR3: CASSLVVQRGGNTGELFF
DNA: TGTGCCAGCAGCTTAGTCGTCCAGCGGGGGGGAAACACCGGGGAGCTGTTTTTT

length: 13
V: TRBV27
D: .
J: TRBJ2-5
CDR3: CASSLGGAETQYF
DNA: TGTGCCAGCAGTTTAGGAGGGGCAGAGACCCAGTACTTC

length: 13
V: TRBV2
D: TRBD1
J: TRBJ1-2
CDR3: CASTGTGDYGYTF
DNA: TGTGCCAGCACCGGGACAGGGGACTATGGCTACACCTTC

length: 11
V: TRBV7-7
D: .
J: TRBJ2-5
CDR3: CASSPQETQYF
DNA: TGTGCCAGCAGCCCACAAGAGACCCAGTACTTC

length: 14
V: TRBV5-4
D: TRBD2
J: TRBJ2-5
CDR3: CASSFGGGAATQYF
DNA: TGTGCCAGCAGCTTTGGCGGGGGGGCCGCGACCCAGTACTTC

length: 12
V: TRBV9
D: TRBD1
J: TRBJ2-1
CDR3: CASSYGQDKQFF
DNA: TGTGCCAGCAGCTACGGACAGGACAAGCAGTTCTTC

length: 14
V: TRBV11-2
D: .
J: TRBJ1-5
CDR3: CASSLDRQNQPQHF
DNA: TGTGCCAGCAGCTTAGACCGACAAAATCAGCCCCAGCATTTT

length: 12
V: TRBV6-1
D: .
J: TRBJ2-5
CDR3: CASSENRRRWYF
DNA: TGTGCCAGCAGTGAAAATCGGCGGCGGTGGTACTTC

length: 16
V: TRBV7-6
D: TRBD2
J: TRBJ2-5
CDR3: CASSLMSGGLGETQYF
DNA: TGTGCCAGCAGCTTAATGTCGGGGGGGCTAGGGGAGACCCAGTACTTC

length: 13
V: TRBV30
D: .
J: TRBJ2-3
CDR3: CAWRERGTDTQYF
DNA: TGTGCCTGGAGGGAGCGGGGCACAGATACGCAGTATTTT

length: 17
V: TRBV5-4
D: TRBD2
J: TRBJ2-5
CDR3: CASSPPSGGPQQETQYF
DNA: TGTGCCAGCAGCCCCCCTAGCGGGGGACCACAGCAAGAGACCCAGTACTTC

length: 15
V: TRBV7-2
D: .
J: TRBJ1-1
CDR3: CASSRDPGRWAEAFF
DNA: TGTGCCAGCAGCCGAGACCCCGGGAGGTGGGCTGAAGCTTTCTTT

length: 16
V: TRBV7-2
D: TRBD1
J: TRBJ1-5
CDR3: CASSSPGQAYNQPQHF
DNA: TGTGCCAGCAGCTCACCGGGACAGGCATACAATCAGCCCCAGCATTTT